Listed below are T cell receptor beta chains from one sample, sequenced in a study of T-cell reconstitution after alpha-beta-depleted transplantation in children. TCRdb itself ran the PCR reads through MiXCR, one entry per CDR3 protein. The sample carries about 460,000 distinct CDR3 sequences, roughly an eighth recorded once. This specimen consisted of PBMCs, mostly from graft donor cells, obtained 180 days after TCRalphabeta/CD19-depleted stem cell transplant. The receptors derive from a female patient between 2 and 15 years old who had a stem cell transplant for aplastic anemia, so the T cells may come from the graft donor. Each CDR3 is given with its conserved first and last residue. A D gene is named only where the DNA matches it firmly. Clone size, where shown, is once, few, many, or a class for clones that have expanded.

TGTGCCAGCAGTTCCGGGGGTAACGCAGATACGCAGTATTTT	CASSSGGNADTQYF	TRBJ2-3	NA	many	TRBV28
TGTGCCAGCAGCCAAGATCCCCTTTTCTGGGAGACCCAGTACTTC	CASSQDPLFWETQYF	TRBJ2-5	NA	few	TRBV3-1
TGTGCCAGCAGCAAAGTTATCAGCGGCTCTGGAAACACCATATATTTT	CASSKVISGSGNTIYF	TRBJ1-3	NA	few	TRBV21-1
TGTGCCAGCAGTTTATCGGTTGGGGGCATTAGGAACACCGGGGAGCTGTTTTTT	CASSLSVGGIRNTGELFF	TRBJ2-2	NA	NA	TRBV27
TGCGCCAGCAGCCAATGGGGGGATAGCAATCAGCCCCAGCATTTT	CASSQWGDSNQPQHF	TRBJ1-5	NA	NA	TRBV4-1
TGTGCCAGCAGCCCCGGGGCAGGGGTTGACTATGGCTACACCTTC	CASSPGAGVDYGYTF	TRBJ1-2	NA	NA	TRBV7-8
TGTGCCAGCAGCTTCCGGACTAGCGGAGGGGGCTCCTACGAGCAGTACTTC	CASSFRTSGGGSYEQYF	TRBJ2-7	TRBD2	NA	TRBV7-2
TGCAGCGCCCTAACTCGGACAGTTTACACTGAAGCTTTCTTT	CSALTRTVYTEAFF	TRBJ1-1	NA	many	TRBV29-1
TGCAGCGCCCAGAGTGTAGCGGGAGGGCCAGATACGCAGTATTTT	CSAQSVAGGPDTQYF	TRBJ2-3	TRBD2	NA	TRBV29-1
TGCGCCAGCAGCTTCCTGGGCGGGAGGACAGATACGCAGTATTTT	CASSFLGGRTDTQYF	TRBJ2-3	TRBD2	many	TRBV5-1
TGTGCCAGCTCACCGGATGGAGAGACCCAGTACTTC	CASSPDGETQYF	TRBJ2-5	NA	many	TRBV12-3/TRBV12-4
TGCAGCGTTCCTAGCAGCTCTCTCTATGGCTACACCTTC	CSVPSSSLYGYTF	TRBJ1-2	NA	NA	TRBV29-1
TGTGCCAGCAGCGAAAGGGCAGGGCCCGGGACCGGGGAGCTGTTTTTT	CASSERAGPGTGELFF	TRBJ2-2	NA	many	TRBV9
TGTGCCAGCAGCCACTCTAGCGGCAGCTCCTACAATGAGCAGTTCTTC	CASSHSSGSSYNEQFF	TRBJ2-1	TRBD2	NA	TRBV3-1
TGTGCCAGCAGCCCCCGGGTAGCGGGAGTAGATGAGCAGTTCTTC	CASSPRVAGVDEQFF	TRBJ2-1	TRBD2	NA	TRBV11-2